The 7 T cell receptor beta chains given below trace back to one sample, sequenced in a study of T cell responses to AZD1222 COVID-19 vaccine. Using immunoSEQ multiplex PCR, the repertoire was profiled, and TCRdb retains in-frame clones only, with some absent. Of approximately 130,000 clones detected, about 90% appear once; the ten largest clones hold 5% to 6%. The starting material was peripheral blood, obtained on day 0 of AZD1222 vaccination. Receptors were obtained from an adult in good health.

The CDR3 region has the DNA TGCGCCAGCAGTTGGACAGTCACAGATACGCAGTATTTT. Its translation is CASSWTVTDTQYF. The V and J genes are TRBV10-1 and TRBJ2-3, with D possibly being TRBD1 (6 bases). CDR3 size: 13 residues. V lost 5 bases and J 2 bases, leaving 8 bases between the germline ends. CDR1 is WNHNN and CDR2 is SYGVQD in the germline V gene (reference sequence).

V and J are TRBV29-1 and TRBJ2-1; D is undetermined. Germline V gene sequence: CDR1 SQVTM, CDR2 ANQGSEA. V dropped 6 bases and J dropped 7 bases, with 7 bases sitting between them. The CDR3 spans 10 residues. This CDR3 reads CSVGPNEQFF. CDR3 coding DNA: TGCAGCGTCGGCCCGAATGAGCAGTTCTTC.

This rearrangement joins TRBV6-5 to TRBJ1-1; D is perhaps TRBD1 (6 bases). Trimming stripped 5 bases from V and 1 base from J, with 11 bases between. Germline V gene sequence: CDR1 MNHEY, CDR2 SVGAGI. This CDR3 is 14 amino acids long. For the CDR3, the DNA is TGTGCCAGCAGTACAGGGACAACGAACACTGAAGCTTTCTTT. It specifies CASSTGTTNTEAFF.

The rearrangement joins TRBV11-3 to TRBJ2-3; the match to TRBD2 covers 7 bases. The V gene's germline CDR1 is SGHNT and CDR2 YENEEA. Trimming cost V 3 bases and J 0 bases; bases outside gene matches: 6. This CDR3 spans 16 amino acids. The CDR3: CASSFSREASTDTQYF. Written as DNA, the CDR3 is TGTGCCAGCAGCTTCTCACGGGAGGCTAGCACAGATACGCAGTATTTT.

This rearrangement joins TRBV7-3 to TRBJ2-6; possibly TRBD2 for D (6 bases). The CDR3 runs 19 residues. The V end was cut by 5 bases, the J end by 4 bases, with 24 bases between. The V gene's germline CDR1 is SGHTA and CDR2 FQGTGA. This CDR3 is CASSTHGPGVLLGANVLTF. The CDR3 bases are TGTGCCAGCAGCACTCACGGTCCGGGAGTGCTGCTCGGGGCCAACGTCCTGACTTTC. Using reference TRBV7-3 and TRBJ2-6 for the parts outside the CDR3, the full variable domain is GAGVSQTPSNKVTEKGKYVELRCDPISGHTALYWYRQSLGQGPEFLIYFQGTGAADDSGLPNDRFFAVRPEGSVSTLKIQRTERGDSAVYLCASSTHGPGVLLGANVLTFGAGSRLTVL.

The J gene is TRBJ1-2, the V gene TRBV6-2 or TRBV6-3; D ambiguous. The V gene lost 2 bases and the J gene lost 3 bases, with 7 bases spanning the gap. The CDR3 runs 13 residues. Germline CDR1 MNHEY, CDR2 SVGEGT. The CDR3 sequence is CASSYDGDYGYTF. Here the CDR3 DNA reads TGTGCCAGCAGTTACGATGGTGACTATGGCTACACCTTC.

The CDR3 region is CASSPDTEGYTF. Written as DNA, the CDR3 is TGTGCCAGCAGCCCCGACACTGAAGGCTACACCTTC. The J gene is TRBJ1-2, the V gene TRBV7-9; D is uncertain. The V gene lost 5 bases and the J gene lost 8 bases, with 12 bases spanning the gap. The CDR3 spans 12 residues. Germline V gives CDR1 SEHNR, CDR2 FQNEAQ (reference sequence). The full variable domain, with the rest looked up from reference TRBV7-9 and TRBJ1-2, is DTGVSQNPRHKITKRGQNVTFRCDPISEHNRLYWYRQTLGQGPEFLTYFQNEAQLEKSRLLSDRFSAERPKGSFSTLEIQRTEQGDSAMYLCASSPDTEGYTFGSGTRLTVV.